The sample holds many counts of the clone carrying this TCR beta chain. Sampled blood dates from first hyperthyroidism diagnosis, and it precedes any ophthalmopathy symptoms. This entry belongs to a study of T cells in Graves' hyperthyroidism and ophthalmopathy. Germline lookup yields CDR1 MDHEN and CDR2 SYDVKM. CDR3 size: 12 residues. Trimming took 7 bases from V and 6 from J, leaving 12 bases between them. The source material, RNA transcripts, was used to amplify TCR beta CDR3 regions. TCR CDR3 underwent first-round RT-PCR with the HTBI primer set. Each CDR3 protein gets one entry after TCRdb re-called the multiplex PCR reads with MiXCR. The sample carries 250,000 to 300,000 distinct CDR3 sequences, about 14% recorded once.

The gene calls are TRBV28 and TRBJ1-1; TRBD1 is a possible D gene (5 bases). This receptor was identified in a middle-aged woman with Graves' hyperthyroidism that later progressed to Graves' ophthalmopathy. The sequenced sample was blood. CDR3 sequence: CASTAGLAEAFF. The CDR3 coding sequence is TGTGCCAGCACTGCAGGGTTGGCTGAAGCTTTCTTT.